This TCR beta chain was identified during a study of Graves' ophthalmopathy and Graves' hyperthyroidism. RNA transcripts served as template for amplifying TCR beta CDR3 sequences. Second-round multiplex PCR came after a first-round RT-PCR that employed HTBI primers. TCRdb re-analysed the multiplex PCR reads in MiXCR, keeping a single row per CDR3 protein. Among around 400,000 distinct CDR3 sequences listed, 20% to 25% were seen once. The CDR3 sequence is 16 residues long. Trimming took off 4 bases at V and 6 bases at J, with 22 bases between the two ends. This clonotype appeared many times. This chain uses TRBV12-3 or TRBV12-4 with TRBJ2-7, with TRBD1 as a possible D gene (5 bases). The origin of this receptor is a woman between 18 and 30 years old with stable Graves' hyperthyroidism. Sequencing was carried out using peripheral blood. In DNA form, the CDR3 reads TGTGCCAGCAGTTCTACCCCCCAGGGTTTTTCCCGCGAGCAGTACTTC. This gives the protein CASSSTPQGFSREQYF.